This T cell receptor (beta chain) is drawn from a study of cytomegalovirus exposure and HLA in healthy donors listed by TCRdb under 2017. For context, the study as a whole: An earlier analysis of 587 of the donors reported approximately 260 Gb of sequence data and 100 million to 120 million unique TCR beta sequences obtained from around 170 million T cells. An early release that covered roughly 600 HLA-typed donors contained 250 to 350 gigabases of sequencing data and around 80 million unique TCR sequences. Every repertoire in the discovery cohort had been generated on one and the same sequencing platform. Donor age, sex, ethnicity and CMV serostatus were compiled alongside the repertoire data. Across approximately 420 genotyped donors of the cohort, an average of about 220,000 unique TCR beta nucleotide sequences per donor were sequenced, and roughly 17% of those sequences were non-productive. Five DR-DQ haplotypes were handled as single units for association and clustering, since linkage in the cohort was strong. To predict cytomegalovirus infection status, the study combined high-throughput TCR immunosequencing, statistical association of individual TCRs with disease status, and machine learning. A later analysis re-analyzed previously published TCR beta repertoires from 666 donors and added high-resolution HLA genotyping to study TCR occurrence patterns. Typing coverage varied by locus: roughly 629-640 donors for A, B, C, DRB1 and DQB1; 500 to 550 for DQA1; nearly 610 for DPA1; fewer than 480 for DPB1. Both class I and class II loci were covered by HLA typing, at four-digit resolution. Of the 300 to 500 genotyped donors, less than 90% were placed in the genetic ancestry cluster associated with self-reported Caucasian donors. Rather than using new phenotypic data, the later analysis identified candidate immune exposures from TCR beta sequences and from how often those sequences occurred across donors. Using immunosequencing, the study profiled T cell repertoires from approximately 700 subjects and related those repertoires to cytomegalovirus serostatus. The study was designed to test whether signatures of past pathogen exposure could be identified by cataloging public T cell receptors. A later genetic analysis used genome-wide SNP genotypes for about three fifths of the roughly 700 donors, treating that subset as a discovery cohort. In addition to the first cohort of 666 subjects, a separate validation cohort of 100 to 150 different subjects was used. An earlier analysis of 587 of the donors used high-throughput TCR beta sequencing to judge whether each TCR beta V gene segment behaved as functional or pseudogenic.

What the authors observed across the whole study: A later analysis associated 15,000 to 20,000 TCR beta sequences with specific HLA alleles at a false discovery rate of 0.05. The earlier analysis of 587 of the donors excluded some 16 rarely observed V segments, including chromosome 9 orphons, because counts were too low. A later genetic analysis reported fewer N-insertions in productive TCRs among donors in an Asian-associated ancestry cluster than the roughly 620-donor mean. Compared with equally common non-associated chains, HLA-associated TCR beta chains in a later analysis were more clonally expanded and had lower generation probabilities. Several of the top co-occurrence clusters appeared to be linked to parvovirus B19, influenza, CMV and Epstein-Barr virus, according to a later analysis. A later analysis found that most CMV-associated TCR beta chains appeared HLA-restricted, with HLA associations seemingly driven largely by CMV exposure. The study gave a list of under 200 TCR beta chains associated with cytomegalovirus. A group of highly shared sequence variants was considered likely to be a technical artifact of the sequencing pipeline. Broadly in line with IMGT annotations, most TCR beta V segments showed up in productive rearrangements about 90% or about 30% of the time in an earlier analysis of several hundred of the donors. The 87-base-pair reads could not distinguish some IMGT-functional V segments, including TRBV6-2 and TRBV6-3, so those segments were excluded. Most TCR sequences were observed very rarely across donors, whereas some public TCRs were present in many individuals. This cohort had only TCR beta chains sequenced, and the lack of alpha or paired-chain data limited which features could be detected. Assigning TCR associations to individual alleles was difficult when HLA alleles, especially DR and DQ, strongly co-occurred. Correlated functional status among segregating V segments might reflect linkage disequilibrium, but an unknown experimental factor could not be ruled out. Immune exposure information for the cohort was limited to CMV serostatus. According to the authors, the approach could potentially be generalized to other disease states and immunological phenotypes. A further reported finding was that TCR beta sequences accurately predicted the HLA-A and HLA-B alleles for most subjects in the first cohort. A few of the identified cytomegalovirus-associated TCR beta chains were confirmed in vitro to be specific for cytomegalovirus antigens. HLA typing was unavailable for some donors at each locus, so association tests used only the typed subset. V-gene and J-gene trimming of TCR beta chains was associated with a missense DCLRE1C variant in a later genetic analysis, and the association was replicated in an independent cohort. A later analysis found that TCR association rates varied across HLA loci, with DRB1 alleles showing the most associated TCRs and HLA-C alleles the fewest. The classifier was reported to diagnose cytomegalovirus status with high specificity and sensitivity in both the original and validation cohorts. Sequencing depth was assumed to be roughly uniform across donors in the presence/absence analyses, though that assumption may not hold.

With respect to this clone: Its antigen is unknown. There are no base qualities to consult, and no much larger clone falls within one base.

The cohort was made up of roughly 670 healthy bone marrow donors. At the time of sampling, all cohort members were nominally healthy, though unrecorded immune exposures were likely present. The donor was CMV seronegative and was included in the group of hundreds of seronegative cohort members. A peripheral blood sample was collected from each donor, and TCR beta sequencing was performed on peripheral blood mononuclear cells. Genomic DNA was extracted from the blood cell samples with the Qiagen DNeasy Blood Extraction Kit. V gives up 0 bases and J gives up 7 bases, and the segment between their germline ends measures 7 bases. The germline V gene encodes CDR1 SGHNT and CDR2 YENEEA. The cysteine opens and the phenylalanine closes a CDR3 of 12 amino acids. Left in the record is the CDR3 DNA by itself, 36 bases read in frame from the first base. Library prep was done by the immunoSEQ multiplex PCR assay. The multiplex PCR relied on a mix of 60 forward primers for TCR Vbeta segments and 13 reverse primers for TCR Jbeta segments. The CDR3 region of rearranged TCR beta genes was amplified from genomic DNA with a multiplex PCR assay. On the Illumina HiSeq System, the amplified TCR beta libraries were sequenced as 87-base-pair reads. Processing in the source paper ran as follows. In a later analysis, some 80 million unique TCR beta chains were counted across the roughly 610 repertoires, and about 10 million of these chains were shared by at least two donors. Raw reads were error-corrected and collapsed into unique sequences by a nearest-neighbor algorithm in which closely related sequences were merged to remove PCR and sequencing errors. CDR3 sequences were aligned to IMGT reference sequences to assign V, D and J gene segments. Each retained sequence needed at least a six-nucleotide match to both a V gene segment and a J gene segment. A rearrangement counted as productive if the CDR3 had no stop codons and remained in frame with V and J, and every other rearrangement counted as non-productive. CDR3 was defined by IMGT convention, running from the second conserved V-encoded cysteine to the conserved J-encoded phenylalanine. The earlier analysis of 500 to 600 of the donors excluded sequences that lacked an unambiguous match to a single V gene segment. In an earlier analysis of around 600 of the donors, V segments were called functional above 56.7% productive rearrangements and were called segregating when the between-donor standard deviation exceeded 5%. A statistical classification framework was built for diagnosing cytomegalovirus status from the catalog of TCR beta chain sequences. V and J gene assignment, in a later analysis, came from comparing TCR nucleotide sequences with IMGT/GENE-DB human TR gene sequences. Using the TCRdist pipeline, a later analysis assigned CDR3 sequences along with most-parsimonious VDJ recombination scenarios. A later analysis defined each TCR beta chain by its CDR3 amino acid sequence plus V-gene family, and excluded reads lacking a unique V-gene family. A later analysis removed 450 to 600 highly shared, low-generation-probability nucleotide sequences to deal with suspected cross-contamination and a sequencing artifact. In a later analysis, a clonal expansion index was calculated for each public chain from normalized within-repertoire ranks of inferred template counts. Generation probabilities in a later analysis came from a VDJ recombination model fitted to out-of-frame rearrangements, and those results were checked against IGoR. In a later analysis, TCR-TCR, TCR-HLA and TCR-CMV co-occurrence was scored with hypergeometric tests, and a repertoire-size bias correction was applied to TCR pairs. To estimate false discovery rates, a later analysis permuted the HLA or CMV assignments 20 times. A later analysis grouped co-occurring TCRs with DBSCAN, adding TCRdist sequence similarity when clustering within HLA-allele-positive subsets. Repertoires with fewer than 30,000 or more than 120,000 public chains were left out of co-occurrence clustering, as were four to six repertoires with anomalous nucleotide sharing. In TCRdb, the immuneACCESS table is reduced to in-frame sequences with V and J assigned. These tables do not hold every clone; where another copy was compared, an unresolved V gene accounts for under half, and the others remain unexplained. The V and J calls and clone size come from that table; D and trimming were worked out from the DNA. This sample holds around 200,000 clones; around 77% were observed only once. The top ten clones comprise 1.6% of the sample.

The receptor was isolated from a young woman in good health and CMV-seronegative. The V and J genes are TRBV11-3 and TRBJ2-7; TRBD2 is a possible D gene, resting on 6 matching bases. Material for sequencing was PBMCs. The CDR3 is CASSLDAGEQYF. The DNA is TGTGCCAGCAGCTTAGATGCGGGAGAGCAGTACTTC.